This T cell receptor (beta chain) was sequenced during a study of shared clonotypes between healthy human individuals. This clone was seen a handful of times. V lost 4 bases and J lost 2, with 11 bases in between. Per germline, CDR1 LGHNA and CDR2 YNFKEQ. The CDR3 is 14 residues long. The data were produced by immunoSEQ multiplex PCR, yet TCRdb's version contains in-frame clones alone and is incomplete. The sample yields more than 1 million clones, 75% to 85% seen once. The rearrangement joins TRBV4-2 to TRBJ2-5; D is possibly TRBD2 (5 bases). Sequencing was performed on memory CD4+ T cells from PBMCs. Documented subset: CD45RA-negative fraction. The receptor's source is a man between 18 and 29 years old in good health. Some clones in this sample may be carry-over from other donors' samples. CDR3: CASSRSGEQETQYF. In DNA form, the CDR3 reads TGTGCCAGCAGCCGATCCGGGGAACAAGAGACCCAGTACTTC.